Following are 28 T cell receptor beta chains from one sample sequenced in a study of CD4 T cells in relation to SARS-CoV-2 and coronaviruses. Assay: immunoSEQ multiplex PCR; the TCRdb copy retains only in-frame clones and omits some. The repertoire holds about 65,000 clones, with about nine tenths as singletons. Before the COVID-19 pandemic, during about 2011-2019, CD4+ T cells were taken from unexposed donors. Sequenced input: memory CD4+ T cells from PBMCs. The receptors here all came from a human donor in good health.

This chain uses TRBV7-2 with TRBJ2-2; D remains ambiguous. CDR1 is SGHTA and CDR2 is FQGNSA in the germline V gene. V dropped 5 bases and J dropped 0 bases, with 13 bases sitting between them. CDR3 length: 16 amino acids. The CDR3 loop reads CASSQRVAANTGELFF. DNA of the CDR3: TGTGCCAGCAGCCAACGGGTAGCCGCGAACACCGGGGAGCTGTTTTTT.

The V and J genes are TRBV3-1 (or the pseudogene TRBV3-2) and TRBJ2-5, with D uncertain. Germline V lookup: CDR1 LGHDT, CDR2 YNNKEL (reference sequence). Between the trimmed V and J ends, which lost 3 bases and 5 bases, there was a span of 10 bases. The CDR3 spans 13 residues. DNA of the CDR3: TGTGCCAGCAGCCAGTTGGCGAAGGAGACCCAGTACTTC. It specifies CASSQLAKETQYF.

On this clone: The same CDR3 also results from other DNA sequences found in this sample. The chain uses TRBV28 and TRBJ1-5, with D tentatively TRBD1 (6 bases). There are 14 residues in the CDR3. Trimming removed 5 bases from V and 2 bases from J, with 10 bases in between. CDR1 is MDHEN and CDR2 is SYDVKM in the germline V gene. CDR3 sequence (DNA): TGTGCCAGCAGTACCCCAGGGGGCAATCAGCCCCAGCATTTT. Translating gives CASSTPGGNQPQHF.

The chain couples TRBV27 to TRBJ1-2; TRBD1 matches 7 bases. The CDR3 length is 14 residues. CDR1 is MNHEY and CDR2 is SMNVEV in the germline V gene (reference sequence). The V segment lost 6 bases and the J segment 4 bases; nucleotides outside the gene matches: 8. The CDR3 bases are TGTGCCAGCAGGGCTCGACAGGGAGGCTATGGCTACACCTTC. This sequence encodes CASRARQGGYGYTF.

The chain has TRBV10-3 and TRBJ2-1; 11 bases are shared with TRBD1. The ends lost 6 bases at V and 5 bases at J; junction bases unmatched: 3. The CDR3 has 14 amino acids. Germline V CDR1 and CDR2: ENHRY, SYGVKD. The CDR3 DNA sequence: TGTGCCATCAGCCGGGACAGGGGGGACAATGAGCAGTTCTTC. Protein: CAISRDRGDNEQFF.

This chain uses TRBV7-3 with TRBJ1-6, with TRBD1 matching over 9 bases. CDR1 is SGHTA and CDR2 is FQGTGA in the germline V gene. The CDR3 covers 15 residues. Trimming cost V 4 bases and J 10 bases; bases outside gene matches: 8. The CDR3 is CASSSQGQGNSPLHF. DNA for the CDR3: TGTGCCAGCAGCTCTCAAGGACAGGGGAACTCACCCCTCCACTTT.

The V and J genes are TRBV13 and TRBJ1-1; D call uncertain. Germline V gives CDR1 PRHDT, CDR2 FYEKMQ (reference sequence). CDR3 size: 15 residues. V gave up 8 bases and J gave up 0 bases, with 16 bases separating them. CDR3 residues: CASFSQMGMNTEAFF. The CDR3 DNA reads TGTGCCAGCTTCTCTCAGATGGGGATGAACACTGAAGCTTTCTTT.

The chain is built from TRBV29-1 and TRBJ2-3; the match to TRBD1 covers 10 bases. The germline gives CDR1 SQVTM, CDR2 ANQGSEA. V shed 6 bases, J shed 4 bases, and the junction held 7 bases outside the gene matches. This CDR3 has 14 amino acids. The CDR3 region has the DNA TGCAGCGTCCGACAGGGGGCATTCCCAGATACGCAGTATTTT. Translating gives CSVRQGAFPDTQYF.

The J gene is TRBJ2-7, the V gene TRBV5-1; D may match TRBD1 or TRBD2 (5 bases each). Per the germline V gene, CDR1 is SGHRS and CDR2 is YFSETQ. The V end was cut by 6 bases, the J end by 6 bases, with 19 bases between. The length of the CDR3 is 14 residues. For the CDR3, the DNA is TGCGCCAGCACCCGGGACCGGGCTTCACCCGAGCAGTACTTC. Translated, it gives CASTRDRASPEQYF.

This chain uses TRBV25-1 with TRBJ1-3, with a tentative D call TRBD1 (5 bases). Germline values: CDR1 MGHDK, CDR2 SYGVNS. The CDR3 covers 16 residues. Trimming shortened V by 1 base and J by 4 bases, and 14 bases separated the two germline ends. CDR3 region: CASSEFLGPVGNTIYF. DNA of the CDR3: TGTGCCAGCAGTGAATTCCTGGGGCCAGTGGGAAACACCATATATTTT. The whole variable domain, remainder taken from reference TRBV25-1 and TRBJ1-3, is EADIYQTPRYLVIGTGKKITLECSQTMGHDKMYWYQQDPGMELHLIHYSYGVNSTEKGDLSSESTVSRIRTEHFPLTLESARPSHTSQYLCASSEFLGPVGNTIYFGEGSWLTVV.

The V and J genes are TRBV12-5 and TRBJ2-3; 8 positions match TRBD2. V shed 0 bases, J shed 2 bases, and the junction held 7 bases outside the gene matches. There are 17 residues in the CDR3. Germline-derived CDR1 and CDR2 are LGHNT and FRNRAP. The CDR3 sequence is CASGLVRAGDDTDTQYF. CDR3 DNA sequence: TGTGCTAGTGGTTTGGTACGAGCGGGAGATGACACAGATACGCAGTATTTT.

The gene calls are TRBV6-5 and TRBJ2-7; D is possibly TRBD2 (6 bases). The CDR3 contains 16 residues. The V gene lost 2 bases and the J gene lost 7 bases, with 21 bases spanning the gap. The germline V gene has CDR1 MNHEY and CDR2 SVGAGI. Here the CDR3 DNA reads TGTGCCAGCAGTTACCGAGGGGTTGGGGGGAGGCAGGAGCAGTACTTC. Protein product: CASSYRGVGGRQEQYF.

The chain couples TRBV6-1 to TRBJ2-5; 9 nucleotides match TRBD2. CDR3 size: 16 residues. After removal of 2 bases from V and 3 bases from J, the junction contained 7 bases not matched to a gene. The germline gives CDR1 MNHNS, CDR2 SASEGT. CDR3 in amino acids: CASSERAGGGKETQYF. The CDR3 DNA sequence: TGTGCCAGCAGTGAACGGGCGGGAGGGGGAAAAGAGACCCAGTACTTC.

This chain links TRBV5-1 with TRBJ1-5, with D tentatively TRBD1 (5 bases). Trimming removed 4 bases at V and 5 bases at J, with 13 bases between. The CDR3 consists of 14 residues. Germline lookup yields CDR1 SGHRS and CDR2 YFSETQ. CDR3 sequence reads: CASSLDGGYQPQHF. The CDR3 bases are TGCGCCAGCAGCCTTGACGGGGGGTATCAGCCCCAGCATTTT.

The CDR3 nucleotides read TGTGCCACCAGCACCACTCCGGGACAGTTTAACAATGAGCAGTTCTTC. Translated, it gives CATSTTPGQFNNEQFF. This chain uses TRBV15 with TRBJ2-1; 7 nucleotides line up with TRBD1. The length of the CDR3 is 16 residues. Looked up from germline, CDR1 is LNHNV and CDR2 is YYDKDF (reference sequence). V lost 4 bases, J lost 5 bases, and 11 bases stayed unmatched.

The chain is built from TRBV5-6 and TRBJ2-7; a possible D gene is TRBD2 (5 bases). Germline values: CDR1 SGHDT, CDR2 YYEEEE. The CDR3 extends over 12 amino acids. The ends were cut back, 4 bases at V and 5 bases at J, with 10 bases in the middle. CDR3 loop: CASSKVRDEQYF. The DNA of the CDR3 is TGTGCCAGCAGCAAAGTGAGGGACGAGCAGTACTTC.

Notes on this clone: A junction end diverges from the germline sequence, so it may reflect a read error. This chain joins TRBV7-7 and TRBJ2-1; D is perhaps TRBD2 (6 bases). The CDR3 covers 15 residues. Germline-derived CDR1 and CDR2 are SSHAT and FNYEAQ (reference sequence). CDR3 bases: TGTGCTAGCAGTATAGCGGAGAGCTCCTACAATGAGCAGTTCTTC. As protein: CASSIAESSYNEQFF. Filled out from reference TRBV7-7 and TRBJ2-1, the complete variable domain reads GAGVSQSPRYKVTKRGQDVTLRCDPISSHATLYWYQQALGQGPEFLTYFNYEAQPDKSGLPSDRFSAERPEGSISTLTIQRTEQRDSAMYRCASSIAESSYNEQFFGPGTRLTVL.

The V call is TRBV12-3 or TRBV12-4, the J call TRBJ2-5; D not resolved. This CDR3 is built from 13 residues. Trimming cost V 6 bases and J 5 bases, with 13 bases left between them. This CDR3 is CASSLALWETQYF. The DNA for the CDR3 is TGTGCCAGCAGCTTGGCCCTCTGGGAGACCCAGTACTTC.

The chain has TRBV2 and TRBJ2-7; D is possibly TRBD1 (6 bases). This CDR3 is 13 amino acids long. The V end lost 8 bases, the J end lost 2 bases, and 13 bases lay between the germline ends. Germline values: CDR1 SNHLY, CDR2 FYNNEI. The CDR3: CASEGGITYEQYF. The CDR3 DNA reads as TGTGCCAGCGAAGGGGGAATCACCTACGAGCAGTACTTC.

The CDR3, as DNA: TGTGCCACGGGACTAGCGGAGGGGTCGGATACGCAGTATTTT. This encodes CATGLAEGSDTQYF. The chain joins TRBV10-3 to TRBJ2-3; 11 nucleotides align to TRBD2. The CDR3 contains 14 residues. Germline CDR1 ENHRY, CDR2 SYGVKD. The trim removed 10 bases at V and 6 bases at J, leaving 9 bases unmatched.

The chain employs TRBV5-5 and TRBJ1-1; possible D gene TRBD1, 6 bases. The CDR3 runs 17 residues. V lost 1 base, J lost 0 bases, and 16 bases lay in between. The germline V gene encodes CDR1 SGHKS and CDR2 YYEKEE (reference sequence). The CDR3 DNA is TGTGCCAGCAGCTTGCCCAGGGGCCGGTTTATGAACACTGAAGCTTTCTTT. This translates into CASSLPRGRFMNTEAFF.

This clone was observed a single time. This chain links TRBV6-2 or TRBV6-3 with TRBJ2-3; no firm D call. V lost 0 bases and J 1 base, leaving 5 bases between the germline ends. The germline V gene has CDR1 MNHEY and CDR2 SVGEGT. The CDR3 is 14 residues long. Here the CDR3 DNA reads TGTGCCAGCAGTTACTCCTTTCGCACAGATACGCAGTATTTT. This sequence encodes CASSYSFRTDTQYF.

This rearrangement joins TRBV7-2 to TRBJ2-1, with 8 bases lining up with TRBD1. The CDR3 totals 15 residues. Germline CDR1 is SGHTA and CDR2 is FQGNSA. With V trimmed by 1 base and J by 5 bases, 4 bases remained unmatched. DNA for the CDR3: TGTGCCAGCAGCTTAGAGGGACAGGTTAACAATGAGCAGTTCTTC. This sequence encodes CASSLEGQVNNEQFF.

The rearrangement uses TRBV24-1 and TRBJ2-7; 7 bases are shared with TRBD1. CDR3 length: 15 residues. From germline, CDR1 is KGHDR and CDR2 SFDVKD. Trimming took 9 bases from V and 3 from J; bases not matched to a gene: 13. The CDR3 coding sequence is TGTGCCACCCAAGGACCAGGGGGATCACTCTACGAGCAGTACTTC. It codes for CATQGPGGSLYEQYF.

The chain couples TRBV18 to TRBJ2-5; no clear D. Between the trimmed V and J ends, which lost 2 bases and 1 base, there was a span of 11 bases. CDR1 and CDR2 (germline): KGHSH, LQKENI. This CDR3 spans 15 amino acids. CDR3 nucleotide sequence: TGTGCCAGCTCACCAAGACAAGGCCCCCAAGAGACCCAGTACTTC. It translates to CASSPRQGPQETQYF.

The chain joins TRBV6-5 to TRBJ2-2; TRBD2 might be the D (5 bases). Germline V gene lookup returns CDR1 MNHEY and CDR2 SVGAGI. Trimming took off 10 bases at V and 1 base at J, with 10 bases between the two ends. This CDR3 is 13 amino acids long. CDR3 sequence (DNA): TGTGCCACCCGGGGTTGGAACACCGGGGAGCTGTTTTTT. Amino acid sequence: CATRGWNTGELFF.

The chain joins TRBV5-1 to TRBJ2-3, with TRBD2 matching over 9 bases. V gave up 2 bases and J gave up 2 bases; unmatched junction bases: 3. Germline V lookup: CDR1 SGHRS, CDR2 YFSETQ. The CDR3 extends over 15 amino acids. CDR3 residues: CASSLSGRITDTQYF. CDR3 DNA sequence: TGCGCCAGCAGCTTAAGCGGGAGGATCACAGATACGCAGTATTTT.

This chain's CDR3 is CASSPNPAGTRQYF. Written as DNA, the CDR3 is TGTGCCAGCAGCCCCAACCCAGCGGGAACCCGCCAGTACTTC. This sequence joins TRBV7-3 and TRBJ2-7; 7 nucleotides agree with TRBD2. The germline CDR1 and CDR2 sequences are SGHTA and FQGTGA. This CDR3 comprises 14 residues. The J segment lost 10 bases and the V segment lost 5 bases, leaving 14 bases of the junction unmatched.